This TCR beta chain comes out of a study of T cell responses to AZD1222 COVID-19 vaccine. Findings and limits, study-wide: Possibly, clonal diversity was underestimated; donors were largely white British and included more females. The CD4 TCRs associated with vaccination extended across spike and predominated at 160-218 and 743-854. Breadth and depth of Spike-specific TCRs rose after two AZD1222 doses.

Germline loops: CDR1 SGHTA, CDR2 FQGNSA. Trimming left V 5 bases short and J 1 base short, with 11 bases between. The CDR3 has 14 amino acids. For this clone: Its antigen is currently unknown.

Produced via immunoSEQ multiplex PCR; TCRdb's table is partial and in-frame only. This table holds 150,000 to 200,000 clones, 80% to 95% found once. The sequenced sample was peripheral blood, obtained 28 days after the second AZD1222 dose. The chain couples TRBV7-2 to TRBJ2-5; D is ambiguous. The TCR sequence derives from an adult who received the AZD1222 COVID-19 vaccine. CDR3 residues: CASSPHQLQETQYF. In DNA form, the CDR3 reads TGTGCCAGCAGCCCCCATCAGCTCCAAGAGACCCAGTACTTC.